Reported below is one T cell receptor (beta chain). Its antigen has not been determined. No much larger clone is present one base from it, and per-base qualities are unavailable. Preparation of the library involved 5' RACE. The instrument given in TCRdb is Illumina HiSeq 2500. A second PCR of 7 to 11 cycles was run with a J-beta primer mix and a sample-barcoded 5' primer. A unique molecular identifier was introduced onto each TCR beta cDNA molecule by a template-switch 5' adaptor carrying 12 random nucleotides. At least 2.5 million CDR3-containing paired-end reads were obtained from each sample. The Mint cDNA synthesis kit, primed by a TRBC-specific oligonucleotide, was used to synthesize first-strand cDNA from all RNA. Following uracil-DNA glycosylase treatment, a first 18-cycle PCR with universal primers M1SS and BC2_uni_R was performed on all cDNA. Processing in the source paper ran as follows. Normalization of each sample was performed by random selection of 1 million high-quality reads, each carrying a distinct molecular identifier. Instead of being binned into consensus sequences, reads with shared molecular identifiers were discarded. MiTCR, run with a Q25 quality threshold and the strictest error-elimination algorithm, handled CDR3 identification, clonotype clustering and error correction. Lower-bound total TCR beta diversity was estimated with a nonparametric unseen species model using Euler transformation. The raw public data were reprocessed by TCRdb itself: fastp quality trimming at Q25, MiXCR clonotype calling, in-frame beta chains only. Under each unique CDR3 protein, matching rows form one entry showing the most common genes and DNA. TCRdb, not the authors, supplied the V and J calls. Recorded for this sample are around 1,500,000 distinct CDR3 sequences; about 40% of them occurred a single time. Roughly 7.9% of the sample is in the top ten clones.

The roughly 39 donors, aged 6 to 90 years, were systemically healthy Caucasian individuals from Russia. Each donor gave approximately 10 milliliters of peripheral blood, collected into EDTA-treated Vacutainer tubes. Ficoll-Paque density-gradient centrifugation was used to isolate PBMCs, with at least 6 million per sample. Trizol reagent was used to extract total RNA from the PBMCs, yielding at least 6 micrograms per sample. The percentages of naive CD45RAhigh/CD27high T cells were determined by flow cytometry on a PBMC aliquot from every donor. The data originate from a study of blood T cells in healthy people across ages (dated by TCRdb to the mid-2010s). Regarding the research as a whole: In model experiments, roughly one uniquely barcoded TCR beta cDNA molecule per two T cells was captured by template switching. Donors of different ages were randomly distributed across sequencing lanes to avoid experimental bias. The donors were split into four age groups: young (average about 16 years), middle-aged (roughly 42), aged (about 62) and long-lived (82). Using deep sequencing normalized with unique cDNA molecular identifiers, the study measured how TCR beta repertoire diversity changes with age. The study analyzed two additional independent replicas of 1 million unique cDNA reads from the same blood draw for two donors, one aged 18 to 30 and one aged 80 or older. Broader findings and caveats from the paper: Estimates of total diversity from one million sequenced T cells were regarded as lower bounds and underestimates. Observed TCR beta diversity per million T cells fell roughly linearly with age, and a significant reduction was already apparent by age approximately 41. Because donor CMV infection status was unknown, age-related changes in expanded clonotypes were potentially confounded. Since profiling was done on bulk unsorted PBMCs, naive and antigen-experienced compartments could not be conclusively compared. There was a strong correlation between observed TCR beta diversity and the percentage of naive T cells measured by flow cytometry. Compared with the aged group, more naive CD4+ T cells, fewer expanded clones and increased TCR diversity were shown by the long-lived group, suggesting age selection.

The TCR originated in a woman between 18 and 29 years old in good health. Sequencing was done on a sample of blood.

The nucleotides read TGTGCCAGCAAAGGACACGCGAACACTGAAGCTTTCTTT. This gives the protein CASKGHANTEAFF. Rearrangement joined TRBV6-4 to TRBJ1-1, with TRBD1 tentatively as D gene (5 bases match). Including cysteine and phenylalanine, the CDR3 has 13 amino acids. Only the CDR3 region is kept as DNA, spanning 39 bases read in frame from base 1. The V end loses 7 bases and the J end loses 1 base, and a stretch of 10 bases separates them. CDR1 MRHNA and CDR2 SNTAGT were looked up in the germline V gene.